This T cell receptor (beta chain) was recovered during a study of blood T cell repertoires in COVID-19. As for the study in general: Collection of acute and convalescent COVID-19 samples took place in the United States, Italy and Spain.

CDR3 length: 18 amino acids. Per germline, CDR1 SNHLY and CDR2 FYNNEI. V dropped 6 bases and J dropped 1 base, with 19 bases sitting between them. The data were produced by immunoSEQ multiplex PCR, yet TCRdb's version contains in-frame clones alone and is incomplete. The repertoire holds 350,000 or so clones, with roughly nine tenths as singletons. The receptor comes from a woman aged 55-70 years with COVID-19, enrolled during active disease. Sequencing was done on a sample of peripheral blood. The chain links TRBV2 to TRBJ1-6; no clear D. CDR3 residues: CASRYSEDPRSYNSPLHF. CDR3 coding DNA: TGTGCCAGCAGGTATTCAGAAGATCCCAGGTCCTATAATTCACCCCTCCACTTT.